The entry below describes one T cell receptor (beta chain). The cohort excluded patients with autoimmune disease history or systemic immunosuppression. The sample originates from a study of OX40 agonist ivuxolimab in advanced cancers. Across the study: Patients were treated with ivuxolimab, an agonistic anti-OX40 (CD134) antibody.

Trimming shortened V by 0 bases and J by 10 bases, and 15 bases separated the two germline ends. The CDR3 totals 14 residues. Germline V gene lookup returns CDR1 SNHLY and CDR2 FYNNEI. The repertoire was sequenced with immunoSEQ multiplex PCR; TCRdb's copy has only in-frame clones and lacks some. The sample has tens of thousands of clones; 75% to 90% are singletons. The gene calls are TRBV2 and TRBJ1-1, with D uncertain. The specimen was CD4+ or CD8+ T cells sorted from blood, collected in a trial of the OX40 agonist ivuxolimab. This clonotype originated in an adult with an advanced solid tumor such as melanoma, head and neck, liver or kidney cancer. The CDR3 loop is CASSEAPSALRAFF. The CDR3 DNA sequence: TGTGCCAGCAGTGAAGCGCCGTCCGCTCTCAGAGCTTTCTTT.